This T cell receptor (beta chain) came from a study of T cell repertoires in cytomegalovirus infection. The wider study: CMV epitopes in the study were HLA-C-restricted (recently identified) and HLA-B-restricted (well studied). Both a matching HLA type and CMV infection were indicated by public TCR beta signatures. General study findings and limits: The response measured ex vivo was dominated by TCR beta clonotypes (HLA-C-restricted and CMV-specific).

This clonotype was recorded a few times. Its cognate antigen is unknown. Germline loops: CDR1 SGHTA, CDR2 FQGNSA. The CDR3 runs 16 residues. V lost 4 bases and J lost 1, with 17 bases in between. TCRdb re-analysed the reads in MiXCR, keeping a single row per CDR3 protein. The sample has a few hundred thousand distinct CDR3 sequences, almost 40% seen once. This TCR derives from a human donor in good health (CMV status not recorded). Some clones in this sample may be carry-over from other donors' samples. The source was cultured PBMCs, collected from culture after CMV antigen stimulation. The chain combines TRBV7-2 with TRBJ2-7; D gene unclear. CDR3 bases: TGTGCCAGCAGCTCAGTTATAGTATCTGCTTCCTACGAGCAGTACTTC. Encoded protein: CASSSVIVSASYEQYF.